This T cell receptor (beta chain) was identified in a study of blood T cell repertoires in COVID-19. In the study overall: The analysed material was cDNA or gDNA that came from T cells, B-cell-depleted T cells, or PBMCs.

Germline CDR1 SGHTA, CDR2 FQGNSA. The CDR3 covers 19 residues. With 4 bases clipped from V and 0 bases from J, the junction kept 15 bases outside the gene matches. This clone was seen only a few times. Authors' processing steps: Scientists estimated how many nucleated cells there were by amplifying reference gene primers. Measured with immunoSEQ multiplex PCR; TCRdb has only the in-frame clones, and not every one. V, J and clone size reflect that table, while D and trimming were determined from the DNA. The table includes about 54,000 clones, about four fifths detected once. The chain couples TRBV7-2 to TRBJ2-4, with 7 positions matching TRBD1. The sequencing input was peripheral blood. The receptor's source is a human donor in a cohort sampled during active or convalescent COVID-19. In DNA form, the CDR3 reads TGTGCCAGCAGCTCCCGACCCCCCGGACAGGAAATAGCCAAAAACATTCAGTACTTC. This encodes CASSSRPPGQEIAKNIQYF.